This entry lists 22 T cell receptor beta chains sequenced from one sample in a study of T-cell reconstitution after alpha-beta-depleted transplantation in children. Using unique molecular identifiers, the investigators prepared the TCRbeta library. TCRdb passed the PCR reads through MiXCR, listing each CDR3 protein once. The repertoire consists of 210,000 or so distinct CDR3 sequences, with approximately 11% occurring once and the leading ten covering 28%. The sample in question was PBMCs, obtained before TCRalphabeta/CD19-depleted stem cell transplant. The receptor source for this set is a child under three years old with acute myeloid leukemia, due to receive a stem cell transplant.

This clonotype was recorded many times. The rearrangement links TRBV10-3 to TRBJ2-1; the match to TRBD2 covers 10 bases. V was pared by 0 bases and J by 9 bases, with 8 bases of the junction left unmatched. Germline-derived CDR1 and CDR2 are ENHRY and SYGVKD. The CDR3 runs to 16 residues. The CDR3 DNA follows: TGTGCCATCAGTGAGTCGATTGCTAGCGGGAGTGGTGAGCAGTTCTTC. It yields the protein CAISESIASGSGEQFF.

Regarding this clonotype: Being one base from a much bigger clone, this may be a read error. V usage is TRBV20-1 and J usage is TRBJ2-5; a possible D gene is TRBD2 (6 bases). The CDR3 loop spans 13 amino acids. Germline CDR1 reads DFQATT; CDR2 reads SNEGSKA (reference sequence). Trimming took off 5 bases at V and 3 bases at J, with 13 bases between the two ends. The CDR3 DNA follows: TGCAGTGCTGGGTCGTGGGAGGAAGAGACCCAGTACTTC. Protein: CSAGSWEEETQYF.

The chain links TRBV30 to TRBJ1-4; a weak D match, TRBD1 (5 bases). Trimming took off 0 bases at V and 8 bases at J, with 13 bases between the two ends. From germline, CDR1 is GTSNPN and CDR2 SVGIG (reference sequence). CDR3 length: 14 residues. The CDR3 bases are TGTGCCTGGAGTGTCCCAGGGAGGGAGGAAAAACTGTTTTTT. Its translation is CAWSVPGREEKLFF.

The chain links TRBV2 to TRBJ2-1, with D possibly matching TRBD2 (7 bases). CDR3 size: 16 residues. Germline CDR1 and CDR2: SNHLY and FYNNEI. V lost 6 bases and J 12 bases, leaving 27 bases between the germline ends. DNA for the CDR3: TGTGCCAGCAGCCGGACTAGTGGGGGCTCCTACGATGGGCAGTTCTTC. Its translation: CASSRTSGGSYDGQFF.

This clonotype was observed many times. The J gene is TRBJ2-2, the V gene TRBV12-3 or TRBV12-4; D unresolved. Trimming removed 3 bases at V and 4 bases at J, with 9 bases between. The CDR3 totals 14 residues. CDR3 residues: CASSLGRLTGELFF. Written as DNA, the CDR3 is TGTGCCAGCAGTTTGGGCAGGCTCACCGGGGAGCTGTTTTTT.

This clonotype was picked up many times. The chain couples TRBV4-2 to TRBJ2-1, with TRBD1 matching over 8 bases. Germline V gene lookup returns CDR1 LGHNA and CDR2 YNFKEQ. V trimming: 6 bases; J trimming: 7 bases; junction bases outside the gene matches: 8. The CDR3 is 14 residues long. This CDR3 is CASRPDRVSNEQFF. DNA of the CDR3: TGTGCCAGCAGACCGGACAGGGTGTCGAATGAGCAGTTCTTC.

In DNA form, the CDR3 reads TGTGCCAGCAGCCAAGCCTGGGGCGGCTATGGCTACACCTTC. Residues: CASSQAWGGYGYTF. The rearrangement joins TRBV14 to TRBJ1-2; a possible D gene is TRBD1 (5 bases). The CDR3 length is 14 residues. With 1 base removed from V and 4 bases from J, the gap between germline ends came to 10 bases. Germline values: CDR1 SGHDN, CDR2 FVKESK.

This clonotype came up many times. The chain joins TRBV19 to TRBJ1-5; D might be TRBD1 (5 bases). The CDR3 length is 15 residues. The V gene lost 6 bases and the J gene lost 7 bases, with 19 bases spanning the gap. CDR1 and CDR2 from the germline V gene are LNHDA and SQIVND (reference sequence). CDR3 in amino acids: CASREGPRLEQPQHF. In nucleotides, the CDR3 is TGTGCCAGTAGGGAGGGGCCCAGATTGGAGCAGCCCCAGCATTTT.

This clonotype was counted at least ten times. The CDR3 sequence is CASRANRALNSPLHF. The CDR3 DNA reads TGTGCCAGCAGGGCCAATCGGGCCCTTAATTCACCCCTCCACTTT. The V gene is TRBV7-9, the J gene TRBJ1-6; D is unclear. The CDR3 covers 15 residues. V was cut by 6 bases and J by 6 bases, with 15 bases left in between. CDR1 is SEHNR and CDR2 is FQNEAQ in the germline V gene (reference sequence).

The genes are TRBV2 and TRBJ2-1, with 7 bases matching TRBD2. Trimming removed 1 base from V and 11 bases from J; junction bases left unmatched: 5. The germline V gene encodes CDR1 SNHLY and CDR2 FYNNEI. CDR3 size: 13 residues. The DNA of the CDR3 is TGTGCCAGCAGTGAAGAAGGTGGGACTAAGCAGTTCTTC. Residues: CASSEEGGTKQFF.

This clonotype appeared many times. V is TRBV20-1 and J is TRBJ1-5; 9 bases align to TRBD1. V was clipped by 0 bases and J by 6 bases; unmatched bases: 6. Germline assignment: CDR1 DFQATT and CDR2 SNEGSKA (reference sequence). The CDR3 totals 15 residues. CDR3 loop: CSARENRGQGQPQHF. CDR3 nucleotides: TGCAGTGCTAGAGAGAACAGGGGGCAGGGTCAGCCCCAGCATTTT.

Ten or more counts support this clonotype. The chain has TRBV28 and TRBJ1-1, with no clear D. V lost 8 bases to trimming and J lost 1 base, with 11 bases between them. The CDR3 is made up of 13 amino acids. Germline CDR1 reads MDHEN; CDR2 reads SYDVKM. The CDR3 protein is CASGLERNTEAFF. The CDR3 DNA is TGTGCCAGCGGACTGGAGAGGAACACTGAAGCTTTCTTT. The entire variable domain, with the rest obtained from reference TRBV28 and TRBJ1-1, is as follows: DVKVTQSSRYLVKRTGEKVFLECVQDMDHENMFWYRQDPGLGLRLIYFSYDVKMKEKGDIPEGYSVSREKKERFSLILESASTNQTSMYLCASGLERNTEAFFGQGTRLTVV.

The rearrangement uses TRBV23-1 and TRBJ2-3; D might be TRBD1 (5 bases). TRBV23-1 is reported as an ORF; its role is uncertain. V was trimmed by 0 bases and J by 5 bases, leaving 21 bases between them. The CDR3 has 18 amino acids. In DNA form, the CDR3 reads TGCGCCAGCAGTCAATCCCCCCAGTCGGCAGGGTGGGTAGATACGCAGTATTTT. This encodes CASSQSPQSAGWVDTQYF.

The table lists this clonotype with many counts. CDR3 protein: CASSLYGSSSTDTQYF. The CDR3 DNA is TGTGCCAGCAGCTTATATGGCAGTTCTAGCACAGATACGCAGTATTTT. The chain couples TRBV7-3 to TRBJ2-3; D unclear. Germline lookup yields CDR1 SGHTA and CDR2 FQGTGA. The CDR3 has 16 amino acids. Between the trimmed V and J ends, which lost 2 bases and 0 bases, there was a span of 12 bases.

The chain couples TRBV19 to TRBJ2-5, with 7 bases matching TRBD1. From germline, CDR1 is LNHDA and CDR2 SQIVND (reference sequence). The V segment lost 5 bases and the J segment 3 bases; nucleotides outside the gene matches: 12. The CDR3 loop spans 16 amino acids. CDR3 nucleotide sequence: TGTGCCAGTAGTCCTCTCTTGGACAGGAGAGAAGAGACCCAGTACTTC. It specifies CASSPLLDRREETQYF.

Ten or more counts support this clonotype. This sequence joins TRBV12-3 or TRBV12-4 and TRBJ2-1, with D perhaps assigned TRBD1 or TRBD2 (5 bases each). CDR3 length equals 14 residues. V shed 5 bases and J shed 5 bases, with 13 bases lying between them. The DNA of the CDR3 is TGTGCCAGCAGTACGGGACCCCCTCACAATGAGCAGTTCTTC. This codes for CASSTGPPHNEQFF.

This clonotype came up many times. V usage is TRBV5-1 and J usage is TRBJ2-1; TRBD1 matches at 8 bases. This CDR3 has 14 amino acids. CDR1 SGHRS and CDR2 YFSETQ come from the germline V gene. The V segment lost 4 bases and the J segment 8 bases; nucleotides outside the gene matches: 8. CDR3 coding DNA: TGCGCCAGCAGCGGACAGGGAGATAGGGATGAGCAGTTCTTC. This gives the protein CASSGQGDRDEQFF.

CDR3 region: CASSLEGGDYPQPQHF. For the CDR3, the DNA is TGCGCCAGCAGCTTGGAGGGGGGCGACTATCCTCAGCCCCAGCATTTT. The genes are TRBV5-1 and TRBJ1-5; D is perhaps TRBD1 (6 bases). Trimming left V 0 bases short and J 6 bases short, with 16 bases between. The CDR3 has 16 residues. Germline CDR1 reads SGHRS; CDR2 reads YFSETQ.

This clonotype came up many times. This chain joins TRBV7-2 and TRBJ2-1, with TRBD2 identical over 9 bases. Losses at the gene ends were 0 bases for V and 7 bases for J; bases not matched to a gene: 1. CDR1 SGHTA and CDR2 FQGNSA come from the germline V gene. This CDR3 is built from 14 residues. As DNA, the CDR3 is TGTGCCAGCAGCTTAGCTAGCGGGAGTAATGAGCAGTTCTTC. It yields the protein CASSLASGSNEQFF. The variable domain in full, completed from reference TRBV7-2 and TRBJ2-1, reads GAGVSQSPSNKVTEKGKDVELRCDPISGHTALYWYRQSLGQGLEFLIYFQGNSAPDKSGLPSDRFSAERTGGSVSTLTIQRTQQEDSAVYLCASSLASGSNEQFFGPGTRLTVL.

This chain connects TRBV12-3 or TRBV12-4 to TRBJ2-7, with D possibly called TRBD1 or TRBD2 (6 bases each). The CDR3 is 15 amino acids. Trimming left V 2 bases short and J 0 bases short, with 11 bases between. CDR3 protein: CASSLSGGSSYEQYF. For the CDR3, the DNA is TGTGCCAGCAGTTTATCCGGGGGCAGCTCCTACGAGCAGTACTTC.

The V and J genes are TRBV7-1 and TRBJ2-2; D not resolved. TRBV7-1 is marked as an open reading frame, function uncertain. Trimming removed 3 bases at V and 4 bases at J, with 9 bases between. There are 14 residues in the CDR3. As DNA, the CDR3 is TGTGCCAGCAGCTCTGGGCTCCTCACCGGGGAGCTGTTTTTT. This encodes CASSSGLLTGELFF.

This sequence joins TRBV5-1 and TRBJ2-5; 10 bases align to TRBD2. V gave up 0 bases and J gave up 2 bases; unmatched junction bases: 10. Germline assignment: CDR1 SGHRS and CDR2 YFSETQ. The CDR3 is 18 residues long. CDR3 DNA sequence: TGCGCCAGCAGCTTGGCTGGTAGCGGGGGGTTTATACAAGAGACCCAGTACTTC. It codes for CASSLAGSGGFIQETQYF.